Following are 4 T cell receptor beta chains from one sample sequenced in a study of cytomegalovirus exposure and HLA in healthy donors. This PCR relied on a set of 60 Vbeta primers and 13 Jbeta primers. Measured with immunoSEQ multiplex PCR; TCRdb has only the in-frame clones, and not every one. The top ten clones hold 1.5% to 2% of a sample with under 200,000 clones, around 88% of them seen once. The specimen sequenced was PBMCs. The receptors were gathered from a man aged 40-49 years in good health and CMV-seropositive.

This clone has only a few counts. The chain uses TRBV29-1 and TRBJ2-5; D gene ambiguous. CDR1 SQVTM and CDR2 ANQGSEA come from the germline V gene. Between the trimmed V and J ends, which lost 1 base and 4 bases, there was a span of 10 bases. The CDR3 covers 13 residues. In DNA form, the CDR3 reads TGCAGCGTTGAAGGGCAGGTTGTAGAGACCCAGTACTTC. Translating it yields CSVEGQVVETQYF.

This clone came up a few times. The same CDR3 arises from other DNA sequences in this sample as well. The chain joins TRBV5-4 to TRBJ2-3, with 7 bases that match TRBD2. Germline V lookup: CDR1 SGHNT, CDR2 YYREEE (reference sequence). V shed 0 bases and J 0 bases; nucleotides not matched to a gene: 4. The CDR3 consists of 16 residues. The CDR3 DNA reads TGTGCCAGCAGCTTGGGGGCGGGAGTAAGCACAGATACGCAGTATTTT. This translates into CASSLGAGVSTDTQYF.

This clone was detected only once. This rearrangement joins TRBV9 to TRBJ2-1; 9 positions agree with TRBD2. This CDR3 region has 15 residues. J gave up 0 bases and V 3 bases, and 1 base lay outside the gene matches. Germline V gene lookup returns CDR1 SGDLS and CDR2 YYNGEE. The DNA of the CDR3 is TGTGCCAGCAGCGATAGCGGGAGCTCCTACAATGAGCAGTTCTTC. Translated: CASSDSGSSYNEQFF.

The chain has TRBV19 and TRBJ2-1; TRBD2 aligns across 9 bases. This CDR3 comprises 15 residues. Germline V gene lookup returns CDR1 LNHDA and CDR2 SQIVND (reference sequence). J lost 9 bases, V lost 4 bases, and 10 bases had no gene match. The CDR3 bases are TGTGCCAGTAGTAGGGGACTAGCCGGTGCGCCTGAGCAGTTCTTC. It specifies CASSRGLAGAPEQFF. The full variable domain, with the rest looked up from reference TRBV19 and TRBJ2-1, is DGGITQSPKYLFRKEGQNVTLSCEQNLNHDAMYWYRQDPGQGLRLIYYSQIVNDFQKGDIAEGYSVSREKKESFPLTVTSAQKNPTAFYLCASSRGLAGAPEQFFGPGTRLTVL.